This entry describes one T cell receptor beta chain. This receptor's antigen is unknown. The sample holds no much larger clone one base away, and base qualities are not on file. This specimen comes from a study of blood T cell repertoires in COVID-19 (dated by TCRdb to about 2020). Study-wide context: Samples from collaborators originated in the United States, Italy and Spain and spanned both the acute and convalescent phases of COVID-19. The material from the prospective study consisted of cDNA or gDNA derived from T cells, B-cell-depleted T cells, or PBMCs. Deeply sampled blood TCRbeta repertoires from subjects exposed to, actively infected with, or recovered from COVID-19 were included in the dataset. The repertoires were made available in a free public database intended to serve as a resource for research on the immune response to SARS-CoV-2. The samples were drawn from two sources: the first 160 participants of the ongoing ImmuneRACE study, and 1,000 to 1,500 subjects contributed by 6 global collaborators. A de-identified subject ID, COVID-19 status, age in years and sex were almost always included in the sample metadata. Where available, HLA class I and class II types were obtained from metadata supplied by the sample provider rather than from assay-based typing.

Broader findings and caveats from the paper: The amount of clinical and demographic metadata varied by source and participant and was provided uncurated.

One collaborating source in Seattle enrolled patients while the patients were actively infected and followed the patients over time throughout the course of disease. Whole blood was collected in K2EDTA tubes by collaborating institutions according to the institutions' own protocols. Collaborator samples were shipped for TCRbeta analysis as frozen whole blood, isolated PBMCs, or DNA extracted from either sample type. The immunoSEQ Assay, a bias-controlled multiplex PCR, was used to amplify TCRbeta CDR3 regions from genomic DNA. As for the original processing: Nucleated cell counts per sample were estimated from amplification of reference gene primers within the assay. To quantify the absolute abundance of each unique TCRbeta CDR3 rearrangement, sequence reads were collapsed and filtered. For each sample, productive Simpson clonality was calculated as the square root of Simpson's diversity index over productive rearrangements. TCRdb's version of the immuneACCESS table is confined to in-frame rearrangements and falls short of the full clone set. An unresolved V gene accounts for under half of the shortfall where checked; the remainder is of unknown origin. V, J and clone size are taken as reported in that table, and D and trimming were inferred from the DNA itself. The sample data list over 70,000 clones, and approximately 91% of these were observed just once. The ten largest clonotypes hold around 2.6% of the sample.

The trim is 2 bases for V and 6 bases for J, with a gap of 7 bases between the germline ends. The CDR3 numbers 12 residues from cysteine through phenylalanine. Solely the CDR3 DNA is kept, with 36 bases framed from the first base. Here the chain combines TRBV12-3 or TRBV12-4 and TRBJ1-1, with the D gene not clear enough to name. The receptor's source is a man aged 45-60 years with COVID-19, enrolled during active disease. Sequenced: peripheral blood. The bases are TGTGCCAGCAGTTTAATTGTCTCTGAAGCTTTCTTT. This encodes CASSLIVSEAFF.